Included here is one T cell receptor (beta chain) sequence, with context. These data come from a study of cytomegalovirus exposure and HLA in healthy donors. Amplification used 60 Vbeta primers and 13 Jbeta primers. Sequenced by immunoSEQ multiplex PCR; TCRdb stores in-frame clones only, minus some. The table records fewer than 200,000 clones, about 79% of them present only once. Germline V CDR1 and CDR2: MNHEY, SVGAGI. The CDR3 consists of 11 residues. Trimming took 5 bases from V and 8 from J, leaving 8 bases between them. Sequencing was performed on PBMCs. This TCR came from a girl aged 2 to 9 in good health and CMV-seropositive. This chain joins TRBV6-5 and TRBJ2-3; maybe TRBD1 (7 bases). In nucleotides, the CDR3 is TGTGCCAGCAGTCAGGGGGGTACGCAGTATTTT. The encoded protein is CASSQGGTQYF.